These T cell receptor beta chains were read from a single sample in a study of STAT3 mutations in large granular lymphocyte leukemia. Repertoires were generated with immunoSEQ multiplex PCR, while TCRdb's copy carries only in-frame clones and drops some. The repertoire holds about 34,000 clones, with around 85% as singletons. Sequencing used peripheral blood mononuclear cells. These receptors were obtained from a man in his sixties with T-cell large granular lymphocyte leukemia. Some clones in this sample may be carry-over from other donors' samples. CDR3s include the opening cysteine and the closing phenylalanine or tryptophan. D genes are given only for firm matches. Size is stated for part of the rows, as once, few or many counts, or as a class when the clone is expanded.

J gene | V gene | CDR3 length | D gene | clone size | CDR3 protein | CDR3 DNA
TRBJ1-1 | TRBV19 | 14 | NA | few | CASSILGSDTEAFF | TGTGCCAGTAGTATTTTAGGGTCTGACACTGAAGCTTTCTTT
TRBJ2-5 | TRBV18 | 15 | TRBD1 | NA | CASSPLQGNQETQYF | TGTGCCAGCTCACCCCTACAGGGGAACCAAGAGACCCAGTACTTC
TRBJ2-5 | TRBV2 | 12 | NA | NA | CASNREQETQYF | TGTGCCAGCAACAGGGAACAAGAGACCCAGTACTTC
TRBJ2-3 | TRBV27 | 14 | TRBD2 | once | CASTPLGGIDTQYF | TGTGCCAGCACCCCACTGGGGGGGATAGATACGCAGTATTTT
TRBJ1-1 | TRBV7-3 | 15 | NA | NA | CASSTPGPLNTEAFF | TGTGCCAGCAGCACACCGGGACCGCTGAACACTGAAGCTTTCTTT
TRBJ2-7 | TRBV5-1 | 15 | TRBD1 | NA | CASSPNRGPAYEQYF | TGCGCCAGCAGCCCCAACAGGGGGCCGGCCTACGAGCAGTACTTC
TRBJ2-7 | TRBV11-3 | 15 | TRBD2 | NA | CASSPATSGGYEQYF | TGTGCCAGCAGCCCGGCGACTAGCGGGGGCTACGAGCAGTACTTC
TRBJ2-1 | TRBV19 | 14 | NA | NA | CASSSRLTVNEQFF | TGTGCCAGTAGTTCCCGACTCACCGTCAATGAGCAGTTCTTC
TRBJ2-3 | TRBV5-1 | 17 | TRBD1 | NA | CASSLDPGQGATDTQYF | TGCGCCAGCAGCTTGGACCCGGGACAGGGGGCGACAGATACGCAGTATTTT
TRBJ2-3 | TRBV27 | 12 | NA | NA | CASFPEPDTQYF | TGTGCCAGCTTCCCTGAGCCAGATACGCAGTATTTT
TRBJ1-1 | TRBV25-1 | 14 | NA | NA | CASRKTGGDTEAFF | TGTGCCAGCAGAAAGACAGGTGGGGACACTGAAGCTTTCTTT
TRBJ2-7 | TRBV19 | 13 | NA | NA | CASSIAWAYEQYF | TGTGCCAGTAGTATAGCATGGGCCTACGAGCAGTACTTC
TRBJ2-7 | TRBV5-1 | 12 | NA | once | CASSRDYRNRYF | TGCGCCAGCAGCCGTGACTACCGGAATAGGTACTTC
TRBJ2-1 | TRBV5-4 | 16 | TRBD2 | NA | CASSLNLAGVGNEQFF | TGTGCCAGCAGCTTGAATCTAGCGGGAGTAGGTAATGAGCAGTTCTTC
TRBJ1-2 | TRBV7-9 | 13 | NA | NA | CASSPGTGYGYTF | TGTGCCAGCAGCCCTGGGACGGGCTATGGCTACACCTTC
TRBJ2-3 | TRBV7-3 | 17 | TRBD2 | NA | CASSLLGLAGGTDTQYF | TGTGCCAGCAGCTTATTGGGACTAGCGGGAGGCACAGATACGCAGTATTTT